The clone carrying this T cell receptor (beta chain) was detected a few times. TCRdb's copy holds only in-frame clones and misses some; the assay was immunoSEQ multiplex PCR. The sample includes 200,000 to 250,000 clones, about 86% seen only once; the top ten take roughly 3.3%. Participants' own reports of clinical history determined their cohort assignment. This specimen belongs to a study of blood T cell repertoires in COVID-19. Overall study: Material from acute and convalescent COVID-19 was sourced from the United States, Italy and Spain. Sample material is recorded as cDNA or gDNA derived from T cells, B-cell-depleted T cells, or PBMCs.

Sequencing was done on a sample of PBMCs or T cells enriched from blood (not recorded which). The clonotype was recovered from a woman between 50 and 59 years old in a cohort exposed to, infected with or recovered from COVID-19 (not recorded which).

CDR3: CASSSVGQGSAGYTF. CDR3 sequence (DNA): TGTGCCAGCAGCTCCGTGGGACAGGGCTCCGCTGGCTACACCTTC. The chain has TRBV7-9 and TRBJ1-2; 9 positions agree with TRBD1. The CDR3 loop spans 15 amino acids. CDR1 is SEHNR and CDR2 is FQNEAQ in the germline V gene (reference sequence). J lost 7 bases, V lost 4 bases, and 10 bases had no gene match.